This T cell receptor (beta chain) was sequenced during a study of blood T cell repertoires in COVID-19. Study in general: The samples span acute and convalescent COVID-19 from the United States, Italy and Spain. Nucleic acid was either cDNA or gDNA, and it came from T cells, B-cell-depleted T cells, or PBMCs.

Germline V gene sequence: CDR1 SGHTS, CDR2 YDEGEE. V shed 0 bases and J 9 bases; nucleotides not matched to a gene: 5. The CDR3 sequence is 15 residues long. Per the original methods: Nucleated cell counts were estimated from reference gene primer amplification. Here immunoSEQ multiplex PCR was the method, and the copy in TCRdb shows in-frame clones only, minus some. That table furnishes V, J and clone size, whereas the DNA furnished D and trimming. The sample records over 60,000 clones, roughly 76% being singletons. The gene calls are TRBV5-8 and TRBJ1-5, with 11 bases aligning to TRBD1. The clonotype was recovered from a woman of 80 years or more with acute or convalescent COVID-19. Material for sequencing was peripheral blood. The CDR3 protein is CASSLGTGGPRPQHF. DNA for the CDR3: TGTGCCAGCAGCTTGGGGACAGGGGGCCCTCGGCCCCAGCATTTT.